The T cell receptor (beta chain) described here comes from a study of T cells in Graves' hyperthyroidism and ophthalmopathy. Study results and caveats: Separation of ophthalmopathy from stable hyperthyroidism was achieved by a 13 V-J model.

This clonotype was picked up a small number of times. What it recognizes is unknown. RNA transcripts yielded amplified TCR beta CDR3 regions. First-round RT-PCR with HTBI primers amplified the TCR CDR3 region. TCRdb itself ran the multiplex PCR reads through MiXCR, one entry per CDR3 protein. This sample has about 300,000 distinct CDR3 sequences, with approximately 19% found just once. CDR1 SGHRS and CDR2 YFSETQ come from the germline V gene. CDR3 length equals 17 residues. The V gene end was trimmed by 0 bases and the J gene end by 2 bases; junction bases not matched to a gene: 10. This chain uses TRBV5-1 with TRBJ1-2; TRBD1 matches at 7 bases. The sample comprised blood. This TCR was recovered from a man between 50 and 59 years old with Graves' ophthalmopathy. The CDR3: CASSLGAGTESNYGYTF. The DNA of the CDR3 is TGCGCCAGCAGCTTGGGTGCCGGGACAGAAAGCAACTATGGCTACACCTTC.